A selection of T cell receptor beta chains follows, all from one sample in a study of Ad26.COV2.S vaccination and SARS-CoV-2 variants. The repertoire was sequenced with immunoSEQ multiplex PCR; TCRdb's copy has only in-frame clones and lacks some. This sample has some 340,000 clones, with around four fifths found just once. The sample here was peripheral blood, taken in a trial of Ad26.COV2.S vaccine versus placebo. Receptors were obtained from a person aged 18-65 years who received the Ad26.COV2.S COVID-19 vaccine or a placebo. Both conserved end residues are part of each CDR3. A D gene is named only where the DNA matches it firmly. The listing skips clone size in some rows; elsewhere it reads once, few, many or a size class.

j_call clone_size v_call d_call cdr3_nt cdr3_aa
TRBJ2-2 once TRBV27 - TGTGCCAGTGACGCAGGGGGGCGTCCCGGGGAGCTGTTTTTT CASDAGGRPGELFF
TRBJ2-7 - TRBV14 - TGTGCCAGCAGCCAAGGCCCCGAAGAACTAAAAACCTACGAGCAGTACTTC CASSQGPEELKTYEQYF
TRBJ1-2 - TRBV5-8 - TGTGCCAGCAGCCCGGACGCTCTAAGGGGCTACACCTTC CASSPDALRGYTF
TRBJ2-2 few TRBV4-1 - TGCGCCAGCAGCCAAGAGGGGGCCTTCACCGGGGAGCTGTTTTTT CASSQEGAFTGELFF
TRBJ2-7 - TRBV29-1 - TGCAGCGTTGAAGATAGGGGCAGGGCGTCCTACGAGCAGTACTTC CSVEDRGRASYEQYF
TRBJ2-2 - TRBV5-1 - TGCGCCAGCAGCTGGGGGACGGGGCCGGGAACCGGGGAGCTGTTTTTT CASSWGTGPGTGELFF
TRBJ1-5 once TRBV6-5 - TGTGCCAGCAGTTACTCGTACAGTGACAGTCAGCCCCAGCATTTT CASSYSYSDSQPQHF
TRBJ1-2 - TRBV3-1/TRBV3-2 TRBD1 TGTGCCAGCAGCCAAGCACCGGCAGGGGGCGACTATGGCTACACCTTC CASSQAPAGGDYGYTF
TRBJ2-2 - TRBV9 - TGTGCCAGCAGCCCCTTTAAACCCAGCGCCGGGGAGCTGTTTTTT CASSPFKPSAGELFF
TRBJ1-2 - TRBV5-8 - TGTGCCAGCAGCTTGGATGCGGAAGGCTACACCTTC CASSLDAEGYTF
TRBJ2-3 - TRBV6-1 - TGTGCCAGCAGTGAAGTTGAAGGGACCGCAGATACGCAGTATTTT CASSEVEGTADTQYF
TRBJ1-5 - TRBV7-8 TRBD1 TGTGCCAGCAGCGCCCCCGGGACAGGGTACAATCAGCCCCAGCATTTT CASSAPGTGYNQPQHF
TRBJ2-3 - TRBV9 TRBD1 TGTGCCAGCAGCCCCAGGGGGCCAGATACGCAGTATTTT CASSPRGPDTQYF
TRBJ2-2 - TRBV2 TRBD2 TGTGCCACGGGGGCGGGGGGACGCACCGGGGAGCTGTTTTTT CATGAGGRTGELFF
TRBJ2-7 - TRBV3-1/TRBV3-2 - TGTGCCAGCAGCCAAGCCGTCAAGTCCTACGAGCAGTACTTC CASSQAVKSYEQYF
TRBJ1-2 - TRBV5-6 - TGTGCCAGCAGCCCGACGGGGGAAGGAGGATCAGGAGGCTACACCTTC CASSPTGEGGSGGYTF
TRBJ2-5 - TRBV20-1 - TGCAGTGCTAGTGGGCAGGACCAAGAGACCCAGTACTTC CSASGQDQETQYF
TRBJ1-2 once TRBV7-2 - TGTGCCAGCAGTATAAACAGGGTCGGCTACACCTTC CASSINRVGYTF
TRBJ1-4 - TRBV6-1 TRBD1 TGTGCCAGCAGTGAAGCGGTACAGGGGTTTGCAACTAATGAAAAACTGTTTTTT CASSEAVQGFATNEKLFF
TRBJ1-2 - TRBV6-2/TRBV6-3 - TGTGCCAGCAGTTGGTCTGTACGGGGCTACACCTTC CASSWSVRGYTF
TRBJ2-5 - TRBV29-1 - TGCAGCGTTGGTAGTCCGGGAGAGACCCAGTACTTC CSVGSPGETQYF
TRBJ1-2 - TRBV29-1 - TGCAGCGTGGGAACTGGGGGGCACTATGGCTACACCTTC CSVGTGGHYGYTF
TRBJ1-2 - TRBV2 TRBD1 TGTGCCAGCAGGAAGGACAGGGGGGAACTATTCTACACCTTC CASRKDRGELFYTF
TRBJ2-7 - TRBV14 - TGTGCCAGCAGCCCACAGACATCTTCCTACGAGCAGTACTTC CASSPQTSSYEQYF
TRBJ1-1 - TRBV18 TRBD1 TGTGCCAGCTCACCGCCTCCCGGGACAGGCGACATGAACACTGAAGCTTTCTTT CASSPPPGTGDMNTEAFF
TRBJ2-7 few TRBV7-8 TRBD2 TGTGCCAGCAGCTTAGGGGGAGGGGAGCAGTACTTC CASSLGGGEQYF
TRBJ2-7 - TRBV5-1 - TGCGCCAGCAGCGCGACAGTCACCTACGAGCAGTACTTC CASSATVTYEQYF
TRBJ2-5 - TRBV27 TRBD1 TGTGCCAGCAGTTCACAGACAGGGGTCAGCCAAGAGACCCAGTACTTC CASSSQTGVSQETQYF
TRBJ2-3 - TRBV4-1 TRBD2 TGCGCCAGCAGCCAGCGCTACCCGGGACTAGCGGGGGGACATAGCACAGATACGCAGTATTTT CASSQRYPGLAGGHSTDTQYF
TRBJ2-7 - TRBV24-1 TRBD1 TGTGCCACCAGTGACCCGACAGGGGTGGACGAGCAGTACTTC CATSDPTGVDEQYF
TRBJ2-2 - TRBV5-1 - TGCGCCAGCAGCACCCGGGACACCACCGGGGAGCTGTTTTTT CASSTRDTTGELFF
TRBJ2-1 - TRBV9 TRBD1 TGTGCCAGCAGTGAGGGGGCCGCCTACAATGAGCAGTTCTTC CASSEGAAYNEQFF
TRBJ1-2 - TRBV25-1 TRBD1 TGTGCCAGCGGCCAGGGGGGCGACTATGGCTACACCTTC CASGQGGDYGYTF
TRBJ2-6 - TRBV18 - TGTGCCAGCTCACCACTTTACTCTGGGGCCAACGTCCTGACTTTC CASSPLYSGANVLTF
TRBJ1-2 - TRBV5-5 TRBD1 TGTGCCAGCAGCTTTACAGGGGTGGCTAACTATGGCTACACCTTC CASSFTGVANYGYTF
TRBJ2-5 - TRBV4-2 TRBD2 TGTGCCAGCAGCCCAGAGCTTCGGGGGGGCCAAGAGACCCAGTACTTC CASSPELRGGQETQYF
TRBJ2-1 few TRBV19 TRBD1 TGTGCCAGTAGTGCCAACAGGGGTCCCTACAATGAGCAGTTCTTC CASSANRGPYNEQFF
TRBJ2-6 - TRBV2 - TGTGCCAGCAGTGTTTGGGCCTCCCGCCAGGGGGGGGCCAACGTCCTGACTTTC CASSVWASRQGGANVLTF
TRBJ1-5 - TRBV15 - TGTGCCACCAGCAGAGATAGGTCCGAACAGCCCCAGCATTTT CATSRDRSEQPQHF
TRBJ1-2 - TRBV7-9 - TGTGCCAGCAGCTCCAGGACAGATTATGGCTACACCTTC CASSSRTDYGYTF
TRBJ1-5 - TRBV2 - TGTGCCAGCAGTGAAGAGGGACCCGGCAATCAGCCCCAGCATTTT CASSEEGPGNQPQHF
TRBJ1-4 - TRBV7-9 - TGTGCCAGCAGCGTATCAGGGGCTGCTAATGAAAAACTGTTTTTT CASSVSGAANEKLFF
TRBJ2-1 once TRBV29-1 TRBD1 TGCAGCGTTGAAGAGATCCGGGACAGGGGTGGCCATGAGCAGTTCTTC CSVEEIRDRGGHEQFF
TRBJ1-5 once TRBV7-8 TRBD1 TGTGCCAGCAGCTTAGCGACAGGGGCGAATCAGCCCCAGCATTTT CASSLATGANQPQHF
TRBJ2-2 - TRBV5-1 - TGCGCCAGCAGCTTGACCGCTAGGACCGGGGAGCTGTTTTTT CASSLTARTGELFF
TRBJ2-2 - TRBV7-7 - TGTGCCAGCAGCTCCTCGGGACCAGACACCGGGGAGCTGTTTTTT CASSSSGPDTGELFF
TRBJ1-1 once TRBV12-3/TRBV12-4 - TGTGCCAGCAGTTTGCCTCCCGACACTGAAGCTTTCTTT CASSLPPDTEAFF
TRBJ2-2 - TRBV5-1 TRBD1 TGCGCCAGCAGCTCGTTCCGGGACAGTTTTTCCGGGGAGCTGTTTTTT CASSSFRDSFSGELFF
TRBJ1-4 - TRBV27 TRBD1 TGTGCCAGCAGACCATCCGGACAGGGGGCTCGACTGTTTTTT CASRPSGQGARLFF
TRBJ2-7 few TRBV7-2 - TGTGCCAGCAGCGACCGGTACGAGCAGTACTTC CASSDRYEQYF
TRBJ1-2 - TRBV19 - TGTGCCAGTAGCAGGGGCCCCGGAGGTGGCTATGGCTACACCTTC CASSRGPGGGYGYTF
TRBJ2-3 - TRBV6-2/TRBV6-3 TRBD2 TGTGCCAGCAGTTCCAGCGGGGGGGCTCTCTTAGGTACGCAGTATTTT CASSSSGGALLGTQYF
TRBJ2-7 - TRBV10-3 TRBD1 TGTGCCATCAGTGGGGGACAGGGCTACGAGCAGTACTTC CAISGGQGYEQYF
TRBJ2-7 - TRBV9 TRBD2 TGTGCCAGCAGCTCCAGGACTAGTACCTACGAGCAGTACTTC CASSSRTSTYEQYF
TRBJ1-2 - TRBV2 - TGTGCCAGTAAGCTCGGCGACTATGGCTACACCTTC CASKLGDYGYTF